Below, 30 T cell receptor beta chains from the same sample are listed, as sequenced in a study of T cell responses to AZD1222 COVID-19 vaccine. Data came from immunoSEQ multiplex PCR; TCRdb stores just in-frame clones and leaves some out. The data hold around 110,000 clones, with 92% observed a single time. The source material was peripheral blood, sampled 28 days after the second AZD1222 dose. Receptors originate from an adult who received the AZD1222 COVID-19 vaccine.

The J gene is TRBJ1-1, the V gene TRBV12-3 or TRBV12-4; D is unresolved. The germline V and J ends were trimmed by 1 base and 2 bases, with 5 bases remaining between them. This CDR3 contains 13 residues. CDR3 loop: CASSLGQNTEAFF. The CDR3 bases are TGTGCCAGCAGTTTAGGACAAAACACTGAAGCTTTCTTT.

CDR3 in DNA: TGTGCCAGCAGCTTCGGGGTGACCCAGTACTTC. It specifies CASSFGVTQYF. The chain uses TRBV7-2 and TRBJ2-5, with D possibly being TRBD2 (5 bases). With 3 bases removed from V and 7 bases from J, the gap between germline ends came to 6 bases. The V gene's germline CDR1 is SGHTA and CDR2 FQGNSA. CDR3 length: 11 residues. The full variable domain, with the rest looked up from reference TRBV7-2 and TRBJ2-5, is GAGVSQSPSNKVTEKGKDVELRCDPISGHTALYWYRQSLGQGLEFLIYFQGNSAPDKSGLPSDRFSAERTGGSVSTLTIQRTQQEDSAVYLCASSFGVTQYFGPGTRLLVL.

This sequence joins TRBV18 and TRBJ1-5; D uncertain. Trimming cost V 1 base and J 4 bases, with 5 bases left between them. The germline V gene encodes CDR1 KGHSH and CDR2 LQKENI. The CDR3 is made up of 13 amino acids. CDR3 region: CASSPQVNQPQHF. As DNA, the CDR3 is TGTGCCAGCTCACCACAAGTTAATCAGCCCCAGCATTTT.

This chain connects TRBV18 to TRBJ2-7; D remains ambiguous. Germline assignment: CDR1 KGHSH and CDR2 LQKENI. V lost 4 bases and J lost 5, with 6 bases in between. The length of the CDR3 is 11 residues. The CDR3 loop reads CASSRGNEQYF. Here the CDR3 DNA reads TGTGCCAGCTCACGGGGAAACGAGCAGTACTTC.

The chain joins TRBV4-3 to TRBJ2-7, with unresolved D. Trimming took off 0 bases at V and 0 bases at J, with 9 bases between the two ends. Germline V lookup: CDR1 LGHNA, CDR2 YSLEER. This CDR3 has 15 amino acids. CDR3 protein: CASSQEVGSSYEQYF. CDR3 coding DNA: TGCGCCAGCAGCCAAGAGGTGGGATCCTCCTACGAGCAGTACTTC.

The chain links TRBV5-1 to TRBJ1-1; D gene uncertain. CDR1 is SGHRS and CDR2 is YFSETQ in the germline V gene. This CDR3 contains 12 residues. With 0 bases removed from V and 8 bases from J, the gap between germline ends came to 8 bases. CDR3 bases: TGCGCCAGCAGCTTGGCCTCCGGGGAAGCTTTCTTT. This gives the protein CASSLASGEAFF.

Regarding this clone: The sample holds other DNA sequences that translate to the same CDR3. The V and J genes are TRBV27 and TRBJ2-1; no reliable D call. The CDR3 loop spans 13 amino acids. The germline V gene encodes CDR1 MNHEY and CDR2 SMNVEV (reference sequence). The V and J ends lost 6 bases and 4 bases respectively, with 10 bases between them. CDR3 DNA: TGTGCCAGCAGCCGCCCGAGTTACAATGAGCAGTTCTTC. Its translation: CASSRPSYNEQFF.

V gene TRBV7-9 combines with J gene TRBJ1-1; weak D call: TRBD1 (6 bases). This CDR3 is 15 amino acids long. The V gene's germline CDR1 is SEHNR and CDR2 FQNEAQ (reference sequence). Trimming removed 5 bases at V and 1 base at J, with 14 bases between. Here the CDR3 DNA reads TGTGCCAGCAGCGACACACAGGGTCCGAACACTGAAGCTTTCTTT. This gives the protein CASSDTQGPNTEAFF.

The CDR3 sequence is CASSKQGRETQYF. CDR3 DNA: TGTGCCAGCAGCAAACAGGGACGAGAGACCCAGTACTTC. This chain links TRBV21-1 with TRBJ2-5. TRBV21-1 is flagged as a pseudogene. The CDR3 runs 13 residues.

The V gene is TRBV27, the J gene TRBJ2-1; D is ambiguous. The CDR3 is 12 amino acids. Germline V gene data show CDR1 as MNHEY and CDR2 as SMNVEV (reference sequence). Trimming took off 3 bases at V and 9 bases at J, with 9 bases between the two ends. The CDR3 DNA follows: TGTGCCAGCAGTTTCCCCACTGGTGAGCAGTTCTTC. This sequence encodes CASSFPTGEQFF.

The chain uses TRBV5-6 and TRBJ1-4; TRBD1 might be the D (5 bases). With 0 bases removed from V and 8 bases from J, the gap between germline ends came to 8 bases. Germline V gives CDR1 SGHDT, CDR2 YYEEEE. This CDR3 region has 13 residues. In nucleotides, the CDR3 is TGTGCCAGCAGCTTGGGGGGGTTGGAAAAACTGTTTTTT. Its protein is CASSLGGLEKLFF.

In this sample, this clone turned up once. The chain links TRBV7-9 to TRBJ2-5, with D perhaps assigned TRBD1 or TRBD2 (5 bases each). V lost 2 bases and J 2 bases, leaving 15 bases between the germline ends. Germline CDR1 reads SEHNR; CDR2 reads FQNEAQ (reference sequence). This CDR3 comprises 16 residues. CDR3 sequence: CASSLNGAGSQETQYF. CDR3 nucleotide sequence: TGTGCCAGCAGCTTAAACGGGGCAGGGTCTCAAGAGACCCAGTACTTC.

The chain employs TRBV4-2 and TRBJ1-5; D possibly corresponds to TRBD1 (6 bases). V lost 0 bases and J 3 bases, leaving 21 bases between the germline ends. CDR3 length equals 19 residues. CDR1 LGHNA and CDR2 YNFKEQ come from the germline V gene. This CDR3 reads CASSQDFLRQGIDNQPQHF. As DNA, the CDR3 is TGTGCCAGCAGCCAAGATTTTTTGCGGCAGGGGATCGACAATCAGCCCCAGCATTTT.

This clone was detected once. The V call is TRBV16, the J call TRBJ1-4, with a tentative D call TRBD1 (6 bases). The V gene's germline CDR1 is KGHSY and CDR2 FQNENV. Trimming took 3 bases from V and 0 from J, leaving 11 bases between them. This CDR3 is 16 amino acids long. The chain's CDR3 is CASSQYRAATNEKLFF. DNA of the CDR3: TGTGCCAGCAGCCAGTACAGGGCCGCAACTAATGAAAAACTGTTTTTT.

The genes are TRBV6-5 and TRBJ1-6; D is uncertain. The CDR3 totals 15 residues. Germline values: CDR1 MNHEY, CDR2 SVGAGI. The V end was cut by 0 bases, the J end by 8 bases, with 11 bases between. CDR3 residues: CASSYSWTPHSPLHF. The CDR3 DNA sequence: TGTGCCAGCAGTTACTCTTGGACCCCGCATTCACCCCTCCACTTT.

The chain is built from TRBV15 and TRBJ2-1, with 7 bases identical to TRBD2. Germline V gives CDR1 LNHNV, CDR2 YYDKDF (reference sequence). The CDR3 spans 15 residues. The ends lost 0 bases at V and 7 bases at J; junction bases unmatched: 6. Here the CDR3 reads CATSRDREGLNEQFF. As DNA, the CDR3 is TGTGCCACCAGCAGAGACAGGGAGGGGTTAAATGAGCAGTTCTTC. Drawing the rest from reference TRBV15 and TRBJ2-1, the complete variable domain is DAMVIQNPRYQVTQFGKPVTLSCSQTLNHNVMYWYQQKSSQAPKLLFHYYDKDFNNEADTPDNFQSRRPNTSFCFLDIRSPGLGDTAMYLCATSRDREGLNEQFFGPGTRLTVL.

The V and J genes are TRBV3-1 (or the pseudogene TRBV3-2) and TRBJ1-4; 7 positions agree with TRBD1. The CDR3 runs 14 residues. Germline-derived CDR1 and CDR2 are LGHDT and YNNKEL (reference sequence). After removal of 1 base from V and 11 bases from J, the junction contained 7 bases not matched to a gene. This chain's CDR3 is CASSQGTGSGKLFF. The CDR3 DNA is TGTGCCAGCAGCCAAGGGACAGGCAGTGGGAAACTGTTTTTT.

V usage is TRBV5-1 and J usage is TRBJ1-2; D ambiguous. This CDR3 comprises 13 residues. V was cut by 4 bases and J by 8 bases, with 15 bases left in between. Per the germline V gene, CDR1 is SGHRS and CDR2 is YFSETQ. The CDR3: CASSQDGLRGYTF. The CDR3 DNA is TGCGCCAGCAGCCAGGACGGATTACGGGGCTACACCTTC.

V gene TRBV5-1 combines with J gene TRBJ1-1; TRBD1 matches 8 bases. Trimming cost V 5 bases and J 4 bases; bases outside gene matches: 7. CDR1 and CDR2 (germline): SGHRS, YFSETQ. This CDR3 contains 14 residues. The chain's CDR3 is CASSQGALGTEAFF. DNA for the CDR3: TGCGCCAGCAGTCAGGGGGCGCTGGGCACTGAAGCTTTCTTT.

V usage is TRBV5-6 and J usage is TRBJ2-4, with a possible D match to TRBD1 (5 bases). Trimming took 0 bases from V and 1 from J, leaving 5 bases between them. There are 14 residues in the CDR3. CDR1 is SGHDT and CDR2 is YYEEEE in the germline V gene. This CDR3 is CASSLEGAKNIQYF. In DNA form, the CDR3 reads TGTGCCAGCAGCTTGGAGGGGGCCAAAAACATTCAGTACTTC. The entire variable domain, with the rest obtained from reference TRBV5-6 and TRBJ2-4, is as follows: DAGVTQSPTHLIKTRGQQVTLRCSPKSGHDTVSWYQQALGQGPQFIFQYYEEEERQRGNFPDRFSGHQFPNYSSELNVNALLLGDSALYLCASSLEGAKNIQYFGAGTRLSVL.

The V and J genes are TRBV18 and TRBJ2-5; tentatively, D is TRBD2 (5 bases). The CDR3 covers 14 residues. Trimming pared 4 bases from V and 2 bases from J, leaving 11 bases between. From germline, CDR1 is KGHSH and CDR2 LQKENI. DNA of the CDR3: TGTGCCAGCTCACAGAACAGCGGACAAGAGACCCAGTACTTC. This gives the protein CASSQNSGQETQYF.

The J gene is TRBJ2-7, the V gene TRBV5-6; possible D gene TRBD2, 5 bases. V was trimmed by 4 bases and J by 0 bases, leaving 11 bases between them. Germline CDR1 reads SGHDT; CDR2 reads YYEEEE. The CDR3 length is 14 residues. The CDR3 DNA follows: TGTGCCAGCAGCCGGACTTCTACCTCCTACGAGCAGTACTTC. Amino acid sequence: CASSRTSTSYEQYF.

This clone was seen only once. This sequence joins TRBV28 and TRBJ2-7, with D maybe TRBD2 (7 bases). The CDR3 covers 12 residues. Germline-derived CDR1 and CDR2 are MDHEN and SYDVKM. The V and J ends lost 7 bases and 6 bases respectively, with 13 bases between them. CDR3 DNA sequence: TGTGCCAGCACACAGGGACTACGCGAGCAGTACTTC. Protein: CASTQGLREQYF.

Only one count was recorded for this clone. This chain links TRBV7-8 with TRBJ2-1; D gene unclear. V was clipped by 3 bases and J by 6 bases, with 12 bases between them. Looked up from germline, CDR1 is SGHVS and CDR2 is FQNEAQ. This CDR3 spans 14 amino acids. Written as DNA, the CDR3 is TGTGCCAGCAGCTTCGGGTCATGGGTCAATGAGCAGTTCTTC. Translated, it gives CASSFGSWVNEQFF.

This clone has more than one count but fewer than ten. The chain recombines TRBV2 with TRBJ2-3, with TRBD2 matching 8 bases. CDR3 length equals 17 residues. The germline V gene encodes CDR1 SNHLY and CDR2 FYNNEI. Losses at the gene ends were 2 bases for V and 3 bases for J; bases not matched to a gene: 10. CDR3 sequence (DNA): TGTGCCAGCAGTGAAAGCCGAAACGGGAGGGCGACAGATACGCAGTATTTT. Residues: CASSESRNGRATDTQYF. The full variable domain, completed using reference TRBV2 and TRBJ2-3, is EPEVTQTPSHQVTQMGQEVILRCVPISNHLYFYWYRQILGQKVEFLVSFYNNEISEKSEIFDDQFSVERPDGSNFTLKIRSTKLEDSAMYFCASSESRNGRATDTQYFGPGTRLTVL.

The chain links TRBV28 to TRBJ2-7; TRBD1 agrees at 9 bases. The CDR3 covers 15 residues. The V segment lost 5 bases and the J segment 6 bases; nucleotides outside the gene matches: 11. CDR1 and CDR2 from the germline V gene are MDHEN and SYDVKM. CDR3 nucleotides: TGTGCCAGCAGTCCCCCGGGACAGGGAAGGGCCGAGCAGTACTTC. Translation: CASSPPGQGRAEQYF.

This clone was found once. This chain uses TRBV20-1 with TRBJ2-1; 12 bases are shared with TRBD2. Germline CDR1 reads DFQATT; CDR2 reads SNEGSKA (reference sequence). CDR3 length equals 15 residues. V lost 3 bases, J lost 7 bases, and 7 bases stayed unmatched. The CDR3 region is CSASGASGRDNEQFF. CDR3 in DNA: TGCAGTGCTAGTGGGGCTAGCGGGAGGGATAATGAGCAGTTCTTC.

The chain uses TRBV7-2 and TRBJ2-7; D remains ambiguous. Deletions cut 3 bases from V and 2 bases from J, with 8 bases between. The CDR3 is 13 amino acids. Germline V gene data show CDR1 as SGHTA and CDR2 as FQGNSA. This chain's CDR3 is CASSFSKAYEQYF. CDR3 bases: TGTGCCAGCAGCTTCAGCAAGGCCTACGAGCAGTACTTC.

The chain is built from TRBV9 and TRBJ1-6; TRBD1 might be the D (5 bases). Per germline, CDR1 SGDLS and CDR2 YYNGEE. V lost 4 bases, J lost 7 bases, and 15 bases lay in between. The CDR3 length is 15 residues. DNA of the CDR3: TGTGCCAGCAGCTTAGCCGGGACGGGGAATTCACCCCTCCACTTT. This gives the protein CASSLAGTGNSPLHF.

The genes are TRBV6-5 and TRBJ2-2; no clear D. Trimming left V 0 bases short and J 5 bases short, with 4 bases between. The CDR3 has 13 residues. Germline CDR1 is MNHEY and CDR2 is SVGAGI. As DNA, the CDR3 is TGTGCCAGCAGTTACTCGGAGACCGGGGAGCTGTTTTTT. Its protein product is CASSYSETGELFF.